This T cell receptor beta chain was sequenced in a study of T-cell memory formation after mild COVID-19 (dated by TCRdb to the early 2020s). Looking at the study overall: Most TCR sequence clusters were specific to one of the two donors. The cohort comprised two young, previously healthy adult volunteers, one female and one male. In a couple of donors, T-cell clones that expanded and contracted after mild COVID-19 were followed by sequencing TCRalpha and TCRbeta repertoires longitudinally.

Ficoll-Paque density gradient centrifugation was the method used to isolate PBMCs. This clonotype was found a few times. It lacks a known antigen. It has no much larger one-base neighbor in the sample; base qualities were not kept. The paper as a whole reports these results and caveats: SARS-CoV-2 specificity was not confirmed for the second-wave clones peaking on day 37. Clones that contracted from day 15 to 85 showed balanced CD4/CD8 phenotypes, whereas a second wave of clones that expanded from day 15 to 37 leaned towards CD4+. Some responding clones were detected in pre-infection memory, which suggested that pre-existing cross-reactive memory T cells had joined the SARS-CoV-2 response. Only a couple of mild cases were covered by the study, and larger cohorts that include severe cases with pre-infection samples were considered necessary. Contracting CD4+ clones turned up mainly in the CM and EM memory subsets, whereas EMRA was where CD8+ clones were enriched.

These reads were obtained on an Illumina NovaSeq 6000. Using 5'RACE with constant-segment primers, TCRalpha and TCRbeta cDNA libraries were constructed, with sample barcodes and unique molecular identifiers added in the process. Trizol reagent was used to extract RNA from every sample. Amplification of the libraries took two PCR steps, and the second step added a second sample barcode plus Illumina TruSeq adapters. Libraries were sequenced on an Illumina NovaSeq with 2 x 150 bp paired-end reads. Turning to the authors' computational methods: The reads were demultiplexed and collapsed into UMI-guided consensus sequences using migec v1.2.7. Using mixcr v2.1.11, UMI consensuses were aligned to TRA and TRB V and J templates and then assembled into clonotypes. Clonotypes were classified as expanded or contracted when called significant by both edgeR and NoisET, with noise models trained on biological replicates. For edgeR calls, the thresholds were a false discovery rate-adjusted p below 0.01 and a log2 fold-change of 1. As an exploratory analysis of dynamics, PCA with hierarchical clustering was applied to max-normalized trajectories of the 1000 most abundant clonotypes. Separately sequenced CD4+ and CD8+ repertoires were used to assign a CD4 or CD8 phenotype to each responding clone. TCRdb reworked the public reads: Q25 trimming with fastp, MiXCR clone assembly, productive beta chains retained. Here each entry gathers all rows of one CDR3 protein and keeps the most common genes and DNA. The V and J calls were not made by the authors but by TCRdb's processing. This sample lists 150,000 or so distinct CDR3 sequences; 25% were detected once. Around a quarter of the sample rests with the top ten.

Spanning cysteine to phenylalanine, the CDR3 consists of 13 amino acids. Only CDR3 DNA is held: 39 bases, read in frame from base 1. V sheds 1 base and J sheds 7 bases, leaving 10 bases between their ends. The CDR1 and CDR2 encoded by the germline V gene (reference sequence) are LNHNV and YYDKDF. The sequenced sample consisted of PBMCs or a T cell subset sorted from them (not recorded which). The sequence joins TRBV15 to TRBJ2-5; D gene: possibly TRBD1, on 6 matching bases. This TCR came from an adult woman who had mild COVID-19 (a few samples of this study predate the infection). The sample titles of this study are shuffled in the database, so cell type and time point are left out; the donor was told from shared clones. CDR3 region: CATSRGDTGTQYF. The nucleotide sequence is TGTGCCACCAGCAGAGGGGACACGGGGACCCAGTACTTC.